The source of this T cell receptor beta chain is a study of patients and donors after allogeneic stem cell transplantation. Trimming took off 0 bases at V and 0 bases at J, with 9 bases between the two ends. CDR1 is MNHNS, CDR2 SASEGT, per germline. The CDR3 is 16 amino acids. Using its own MiXCR run on the RT-PCR reads, TCRdb lists one record per CDR3 protein. Of about 200,000 distinct CDR3 sequences listed, more than 35% are singletons. The rearrangement uses TRBV6-1 and TRBJ2-1; D might be TRBD2 (5 bases). This TCR came from a human donor who was either an allogeneic HSCT recipient or a stem cell or donor lymphocyte infusion donor (not recorded which). It is not recorded whose cells these are; they may come from a transplant donor. Material for sequencing was blood, either unsorted or a sorted T cell fraction (not recorded which). The CDR3 loop reads CASSEARGSSYNEQFF. The CDR3 nucleotides are TGTGCCAGCAGTGAAGCGCGAGGGAGCTCCTACAATGAGCAGTTCTTC.